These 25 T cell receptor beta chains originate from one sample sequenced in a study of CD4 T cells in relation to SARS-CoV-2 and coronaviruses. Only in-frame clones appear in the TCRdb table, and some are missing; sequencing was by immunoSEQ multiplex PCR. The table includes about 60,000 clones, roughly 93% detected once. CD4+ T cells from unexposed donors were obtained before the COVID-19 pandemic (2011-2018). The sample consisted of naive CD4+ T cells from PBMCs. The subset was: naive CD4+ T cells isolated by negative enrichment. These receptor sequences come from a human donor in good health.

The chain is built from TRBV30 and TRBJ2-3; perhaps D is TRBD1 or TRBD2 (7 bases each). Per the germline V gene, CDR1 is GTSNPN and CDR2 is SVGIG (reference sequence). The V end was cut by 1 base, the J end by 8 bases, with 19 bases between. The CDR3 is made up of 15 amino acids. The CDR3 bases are TGTGCCTGGAGTGGGGAGGGGGCGCGTCAAGGTACGCAGTATTTT. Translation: CAWSGEGARQGTQYF.

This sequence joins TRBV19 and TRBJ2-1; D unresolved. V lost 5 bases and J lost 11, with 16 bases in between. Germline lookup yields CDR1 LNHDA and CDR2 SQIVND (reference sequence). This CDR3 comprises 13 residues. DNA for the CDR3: TGTGCCAGTAGTTCGGCGACAAGCTCCAAGCAGTTCTTC. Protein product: CASSSATSSKQFF.

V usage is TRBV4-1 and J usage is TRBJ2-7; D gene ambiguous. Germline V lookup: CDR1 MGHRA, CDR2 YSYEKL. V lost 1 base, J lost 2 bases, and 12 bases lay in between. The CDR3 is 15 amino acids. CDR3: CASSQVRATAYEQYF. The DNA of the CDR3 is TGCGCCAGCAGCCAAGTCAGAGCAACAGCCTACGAGCAGTACTTC.

The CDR3 coding sequence is TGCAGCGCCGATACCGGGACTAGCACAGATACGCAGTATTTT. Protein: CSADTGTSTDTQYF. The chain combines TRBV29-1 with TRBJ2-3, with D maybe TRBD2 (6 bases). This CDR3 is built from 14 residues. The germline V gene has CDR1 SQVTM and CDR2 ANQGSEA. Trimming removed 7 bases from V and 0 bases from J, with 14 bases in between.

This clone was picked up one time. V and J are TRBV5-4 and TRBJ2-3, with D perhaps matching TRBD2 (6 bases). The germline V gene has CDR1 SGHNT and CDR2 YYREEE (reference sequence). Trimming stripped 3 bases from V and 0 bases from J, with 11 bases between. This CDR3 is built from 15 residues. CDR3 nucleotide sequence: TGTGCCAGCAGCTCGAGGAGGGGTAGCACAGATACGCAGTATTTT. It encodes CASSSRRGSTDTQYF.

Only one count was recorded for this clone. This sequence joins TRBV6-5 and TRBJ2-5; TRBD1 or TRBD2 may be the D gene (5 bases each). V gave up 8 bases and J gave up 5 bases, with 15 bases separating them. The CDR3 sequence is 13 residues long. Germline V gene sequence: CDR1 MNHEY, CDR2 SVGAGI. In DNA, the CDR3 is TGTGCCAGCGACGATCCCCGGGGCGAGACCCAGTACTTC. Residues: CASDDPRGETQYF.

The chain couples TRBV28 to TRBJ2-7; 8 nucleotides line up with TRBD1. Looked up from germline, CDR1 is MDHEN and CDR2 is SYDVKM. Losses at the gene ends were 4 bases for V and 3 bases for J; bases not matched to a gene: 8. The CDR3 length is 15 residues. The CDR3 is CASSSPDRAIYEQYF. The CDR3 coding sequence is TGTGCCAGCAGTTCCCCGGACAGGGCTATCTACGAGCAGTACTTC. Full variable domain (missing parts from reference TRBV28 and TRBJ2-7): DVKVTQSSRYLVKRTGEKVFLECVQDMDHENMFWYRQDPGLGLRLIYFSYDVKMKEKGDIPEGYSVSREKKERFSLILESASTNQTSMYLCASSSPDRAIYEQYFGPGTRLTVT.

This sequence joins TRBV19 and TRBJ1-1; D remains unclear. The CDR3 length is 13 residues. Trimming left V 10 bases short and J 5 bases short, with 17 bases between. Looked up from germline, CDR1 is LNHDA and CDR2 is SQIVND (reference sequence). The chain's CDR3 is CAISVDATTEAFF. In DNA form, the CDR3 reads TGTGCCATTTCCGTGGACGCGACGACTGAAGCTTTCTTT. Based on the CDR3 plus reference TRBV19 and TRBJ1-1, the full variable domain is DGGITQSPKYLFRKEGQNVTLSCEQNLNHDAMYWYRQDPGQGLRLIYYSQIVNDFQKGDIAEGYSVSREKKESFPLTVTSAQKNPTAFYLCAISVDATTEAFFGQGTRLTVV.

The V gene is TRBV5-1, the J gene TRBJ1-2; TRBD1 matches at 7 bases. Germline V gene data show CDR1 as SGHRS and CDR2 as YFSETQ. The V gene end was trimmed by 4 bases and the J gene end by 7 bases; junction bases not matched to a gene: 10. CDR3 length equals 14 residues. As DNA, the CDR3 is TGCGCCAGCAGCGGGGGCGAAGGGGGCGGTGGCTACACCTTC. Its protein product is CASSGGEGGGGYTF. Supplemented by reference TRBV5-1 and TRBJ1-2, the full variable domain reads KAGVTQTPRYLIKTRGQQVTLSCSPISGHRSVSWYQQTPGQGLQFLFEYFSETQRNKGNFPGRFSGRQFSNSRSEMNVSTLELGDSALYLCASSGGEGGGGYTFGSGTRLTVV.

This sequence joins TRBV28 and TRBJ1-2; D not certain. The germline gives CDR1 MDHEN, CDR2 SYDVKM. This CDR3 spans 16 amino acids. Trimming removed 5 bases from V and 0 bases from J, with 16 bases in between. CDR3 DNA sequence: TGTGCCAGCAGTGCCCAGCGACCACTGGCTAACTATGGCTACACCTTC. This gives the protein CASSAQRPLANYGYTF.

The CDR3: CATAVAGGVGGELFF. DNA of the CDR3: TGTGCCACCGCCGTTGCAGGGGGGGTTGGCGGGGAGCTGTTTTTT. The genes are TRBV27 and TRBJ2-2; TRBD1 or TRBD2 may be the D gene (7 bases each). Per germline, CDR1 MNHEY and CDR2 SMNVEV (reference sequence). This CDR3 comprises 15 residues. Trimming left V 10 bases short and J 7 bases short, with 22 bases between.

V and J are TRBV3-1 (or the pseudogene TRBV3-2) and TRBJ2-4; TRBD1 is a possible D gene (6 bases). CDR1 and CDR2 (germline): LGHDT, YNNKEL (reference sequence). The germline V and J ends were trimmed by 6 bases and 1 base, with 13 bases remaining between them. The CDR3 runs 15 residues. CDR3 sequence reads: CASSKQGNAKNIQYF. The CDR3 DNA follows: TGTGCCAGCAGTAAACAGGGAAACGCCAAAAACATTCAGTACTTC.

As DNA, the CDR3 is TGTGCCTGGAGTGTATTATCCGCTGGCCGACACAATGAGCAGTTCTTC. This sequence encodes CAWSVLSAGRHNEQFF. The chain is built from TRBV30 and TRBJ2-1; no clear D. Trimming took off 0 bases at V and 5 bases at J, with 17 bases between the two ends. CDR3 length equals 16 residues. The germline gives CDR1 GTSNPN, CDR2 SVGIG (reference sequence).

The CDR3 sequence: CASSVGAGDARNTQYF. CDR3 DNA: TGTGCCAGCTCCGTGGGGGCGGGAGACGCCAGGAATACGCAGTATTTT. This rearrangement joins TRBV18 to TRBJ2-3; a possible D gene is TRBD2 (7 bases). Trimming took 6 bases from V and 7 from J, leaving 23 bases between them. The CDR3 contains 16 residues. The germline gives CDR1 KGHSH, CDR2 LQKENI.

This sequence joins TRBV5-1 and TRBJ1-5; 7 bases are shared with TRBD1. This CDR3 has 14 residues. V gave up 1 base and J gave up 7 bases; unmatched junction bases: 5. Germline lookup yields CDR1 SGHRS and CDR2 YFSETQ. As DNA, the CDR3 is TGCGCCAGCAGCTTGTCAGGGGGACTCCAGCCCCAGCATTTT. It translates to CASSLSGGLQPQHF.

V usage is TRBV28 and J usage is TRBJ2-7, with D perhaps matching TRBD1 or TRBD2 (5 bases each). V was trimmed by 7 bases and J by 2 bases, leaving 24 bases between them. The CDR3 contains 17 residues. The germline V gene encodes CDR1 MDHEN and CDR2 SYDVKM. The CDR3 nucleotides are TGTGCCAGCATCCCTAGAGGGGCGCCCTTGGCAACCTACGAGCAGTACTTC. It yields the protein CASIPRGAPLATYEQYF.

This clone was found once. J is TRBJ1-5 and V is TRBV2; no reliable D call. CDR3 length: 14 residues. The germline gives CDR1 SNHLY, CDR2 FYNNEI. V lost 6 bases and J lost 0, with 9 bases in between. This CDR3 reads CASSIRSSNQPQHF. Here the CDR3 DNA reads TGTGCCAGCAGCATAAGGAGTAGCAATCAGCCCCAGCATTTT.

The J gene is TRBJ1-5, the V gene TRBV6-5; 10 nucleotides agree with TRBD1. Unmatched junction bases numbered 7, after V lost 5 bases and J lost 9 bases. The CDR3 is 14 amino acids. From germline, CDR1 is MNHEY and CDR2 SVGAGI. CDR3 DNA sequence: TGTGCCAGCAGTAGAGGACAGGGGGTACCGCCCCAGCATTTT. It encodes CASSRGQGVPPQHF.

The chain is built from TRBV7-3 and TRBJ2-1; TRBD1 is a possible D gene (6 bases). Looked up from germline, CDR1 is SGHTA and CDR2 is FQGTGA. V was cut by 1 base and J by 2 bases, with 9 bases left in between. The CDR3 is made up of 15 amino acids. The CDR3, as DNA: TGTGCCAGCAGCTTAATGCAGGGGACCTACAATGAGCAGTTCTTC. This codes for CASSLMQGTYNEQFF.

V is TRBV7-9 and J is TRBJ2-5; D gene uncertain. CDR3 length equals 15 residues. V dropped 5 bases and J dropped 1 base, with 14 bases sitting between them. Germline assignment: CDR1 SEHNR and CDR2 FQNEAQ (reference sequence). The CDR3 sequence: CASSVPRSFQETQYF. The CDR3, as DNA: TGTGCCAGCAGCGTCCCACGCAGCTTCCAAGAGACCCAGTACTTC.

The chain's CDR3 is CASSQVPGSPYEQYF. The CDR3 bases are TGTGCCAGCAGCCAAGTTCCCGGGTCTCCCTACGAGCAGTACTTC. The V and J genes are TRBV3-1 (or the pseudogene TRBV3-2) and TRBJ2-7; no clear D gene. The CDR3 is 15 residues long. V lost 1 base and J lost 2, with 12 bases in between. Germline CDR1 LGHDT, CDR2 YNNKEL (reference sequence).

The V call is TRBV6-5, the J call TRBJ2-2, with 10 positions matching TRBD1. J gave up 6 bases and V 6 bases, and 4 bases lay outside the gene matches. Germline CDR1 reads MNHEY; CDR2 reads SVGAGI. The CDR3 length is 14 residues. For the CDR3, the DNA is TGTGCCAGCAGCCGGGACAGGGGAGCCGGGGAGCTGTTTTTT. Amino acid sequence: CASSRDRGAGELFF.

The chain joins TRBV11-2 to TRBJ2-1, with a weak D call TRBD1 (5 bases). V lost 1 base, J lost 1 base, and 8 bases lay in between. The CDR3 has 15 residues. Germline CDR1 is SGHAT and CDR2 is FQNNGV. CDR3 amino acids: CASSLGQTSYNEQFF. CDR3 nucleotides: TGTGCCAGCAGCTTAGGACAGACGTCCTACAATGAGCAGTTCTTC.

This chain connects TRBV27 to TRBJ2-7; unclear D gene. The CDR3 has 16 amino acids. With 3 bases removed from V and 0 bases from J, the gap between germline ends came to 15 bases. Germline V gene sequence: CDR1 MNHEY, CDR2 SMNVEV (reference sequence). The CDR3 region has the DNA TGTGCCAGCAGTTTTTTCAGGCAGGCCAGCTCCTACGAGCAGTACTTC. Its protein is CASSFFRQASSYEQYF.

CDR3 in DNA: TGCGCCAGCAGCTTGGAGGGACAGGGATTGAACACTGAAGCTTTCTTT. Encoded protein: CASSLEGQGLNTEAFF. The chain couples TRBV5-1 to TRBJ1-1, with 9 bases fitting TRBD1. Germline CDR1 SGHRS, CDR2 YFSETQ. The CDR3 extends over 16 amino acids. Trimming took 0 bases from V and 0 from J; bases not matched to a gene: 3.